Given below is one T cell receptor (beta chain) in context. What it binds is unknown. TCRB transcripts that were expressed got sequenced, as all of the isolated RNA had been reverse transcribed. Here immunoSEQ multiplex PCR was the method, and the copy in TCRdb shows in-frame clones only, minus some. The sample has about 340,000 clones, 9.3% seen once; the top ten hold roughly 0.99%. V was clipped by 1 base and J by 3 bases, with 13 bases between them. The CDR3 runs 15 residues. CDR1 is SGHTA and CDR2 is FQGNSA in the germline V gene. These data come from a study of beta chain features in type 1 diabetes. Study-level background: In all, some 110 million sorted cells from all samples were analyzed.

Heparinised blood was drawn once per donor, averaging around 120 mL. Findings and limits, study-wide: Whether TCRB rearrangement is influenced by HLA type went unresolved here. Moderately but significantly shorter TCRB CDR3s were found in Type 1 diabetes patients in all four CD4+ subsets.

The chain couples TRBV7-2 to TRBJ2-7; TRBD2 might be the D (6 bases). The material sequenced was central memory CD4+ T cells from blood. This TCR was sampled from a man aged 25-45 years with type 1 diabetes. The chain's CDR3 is CASSLGQGGFYEQYF. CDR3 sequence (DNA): TGTGCCAGCAGCTTAGGGCAGGGAGGATTCTACGAGCAGTACTTC.